This T cell receptor beta chain was sequenced in a study of OX40 agonist ivuxolimab in advanced cancers. Study summary: Dose-escalation patients' cancers were hepatocellular carcinoma, melanoma, renal cell or head and neck cancer. The eligibility criteria allowed prior anti-PD-1, anti-PD-L1 or anti-CTLA-4 therapy, and 30% to 40% had some.

V was trimmed by 4 bases and J by 3 bases, leaving 18 bases between them. The CDR3 covers 16 residues. Germline V gives CDR1 SGHKS, CDR2 YYEKEE (reference sequence). Prior autoimmune disease or systemic immunosuppression barred patients. Blood draws occurred at baseline, cycle 4 day 1, and cycle 7 day 1. Sequencing was performed with immunoSEQ multiplex PCR; in TCRdb, only in-frame clones are kept and a portion is missing. The top ten hold 10% of the sample, which has approximately 47,000 clones, 87% seen once. The origin of this receptor is an adult with an advanced solid tumor such as melanoma, head and neck, liver or kidney cancer. This chain joins TRBV5-5 and TRBJ2-3, with D tentatively TRBD2 (5 bases). The sequencing used CD4+ or CD8+ T cells sorted from blood, collected in a trial of the OX40 agonist ivuxolimab. The CDR3 loop reads CASSPTRRPETDTQYF. CDR3 bases: TGTGCCAGCAGCCCCACCCGGAGGCCCGAGACAGATACGCAGTATTTT.